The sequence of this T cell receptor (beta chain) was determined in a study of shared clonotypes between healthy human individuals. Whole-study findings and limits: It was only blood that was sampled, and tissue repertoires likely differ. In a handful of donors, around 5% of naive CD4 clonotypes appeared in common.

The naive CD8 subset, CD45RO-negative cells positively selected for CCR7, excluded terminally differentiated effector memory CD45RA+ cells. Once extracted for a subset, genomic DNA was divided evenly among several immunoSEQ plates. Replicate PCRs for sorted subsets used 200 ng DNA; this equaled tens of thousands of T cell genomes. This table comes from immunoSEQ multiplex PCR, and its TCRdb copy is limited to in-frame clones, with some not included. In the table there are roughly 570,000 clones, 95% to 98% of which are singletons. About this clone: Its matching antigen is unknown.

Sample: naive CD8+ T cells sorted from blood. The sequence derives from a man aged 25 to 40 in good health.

The CDR3 nucleotides read TGCAGCGTGGTTTTAGGTGAAGCTTTCTTT. Its protein product is CSVVLGEAFF. This chain links TRBV29-1 with TRBJ1-1; no clear D gene. The CDR3 totals 10 residues. Trimming took 6 bases from V and 7 from J, leaving 9 bases between them. Germline V CDR1 and CDR2: SQVTM, ANQGSEA.